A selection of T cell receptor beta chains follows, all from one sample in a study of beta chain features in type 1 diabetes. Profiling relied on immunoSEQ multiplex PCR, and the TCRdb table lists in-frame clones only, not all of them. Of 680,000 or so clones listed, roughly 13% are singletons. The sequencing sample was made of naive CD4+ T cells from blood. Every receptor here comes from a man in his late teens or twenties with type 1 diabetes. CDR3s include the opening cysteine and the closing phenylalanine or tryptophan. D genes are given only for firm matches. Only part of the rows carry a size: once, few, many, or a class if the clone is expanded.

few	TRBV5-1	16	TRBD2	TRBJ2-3	TGCGCCAGCAGCTTGGAGGCTAGCGGGGGCACAGATACGCAGTATTTT	CASSLEASGGTDTQYF
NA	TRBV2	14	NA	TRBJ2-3	TGTGCCAGCAGGCGCGAGATTAGCACAGATACGCAGTATTTT	CASRREISTDTQYF
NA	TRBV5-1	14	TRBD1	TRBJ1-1	TGCGCCAGCAGCCCGGGACAGCCTAACACTGAAGCTTTCTTT	CASSPGQPNTEAFF
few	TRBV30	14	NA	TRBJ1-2	TGTGCCTGGACCCCCGACAGGATCGGCTATGGCTACACCTTC	CAWTPDRIGYGYTF
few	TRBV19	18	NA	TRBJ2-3	TGTGCCAGTAGTAGCCCCCCGGGGGTTCGGGGGAGCACAGATACGCAGTATTTT	CASSSPPGVRGSTDTQYF
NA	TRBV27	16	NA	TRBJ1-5	TGTGCCAGCAGACAGACAGGAGCCTATAGCAATCAGCCCCAGCATTTT	CASRQTGAYSNQPQHF
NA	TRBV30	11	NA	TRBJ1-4	TGTGCTCTTCCCCGGGGTGAAAAACTGTTTTTT	CALPRGEKLFF
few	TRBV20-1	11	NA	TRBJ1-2	TGCAGTGCTGGGGACAACTATGGCTACACCTTC	CSAGDNYGYTF
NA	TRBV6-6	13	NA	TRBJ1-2	TGTGCCAGCAGTTACGACAGGAGCTATGGCTACACCTTC	CASSYDRSYGYTF
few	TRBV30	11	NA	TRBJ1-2	TGTGCCTGGACCAGGGGTGGTGGCTACACCTTC	CAWTRGGGYTF
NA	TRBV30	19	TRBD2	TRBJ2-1	TGTGCCTGGAGCCGAGTCCGTACTAGCGGGGGGGCATCCTACAATGAGCAGTTCTTC	CAWSRVRTSGGASYNEQFF
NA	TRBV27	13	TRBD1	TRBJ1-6	TGTGCCAGCAGTGGGACAGGGTATTCACCCCTCCACTTT	CASSGTGYSPLHF
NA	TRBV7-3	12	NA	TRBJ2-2	TGTGCCAGCAGCCCCCCAACCGGGGAGCTGTTTTTT	CASSPPTGELFF
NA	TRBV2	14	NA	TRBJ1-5	TGTGCCAGCACGGGGGGGCCGGGCAATCAGCCCCAGCATTTT	CASTGGPGNQPQHF
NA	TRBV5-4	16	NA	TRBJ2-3	TGTGCCAGCAGCGCCTTGGTTGGAGCTAGGACAGATACGCAGTATTTT	CASSALVGARTDTQYF